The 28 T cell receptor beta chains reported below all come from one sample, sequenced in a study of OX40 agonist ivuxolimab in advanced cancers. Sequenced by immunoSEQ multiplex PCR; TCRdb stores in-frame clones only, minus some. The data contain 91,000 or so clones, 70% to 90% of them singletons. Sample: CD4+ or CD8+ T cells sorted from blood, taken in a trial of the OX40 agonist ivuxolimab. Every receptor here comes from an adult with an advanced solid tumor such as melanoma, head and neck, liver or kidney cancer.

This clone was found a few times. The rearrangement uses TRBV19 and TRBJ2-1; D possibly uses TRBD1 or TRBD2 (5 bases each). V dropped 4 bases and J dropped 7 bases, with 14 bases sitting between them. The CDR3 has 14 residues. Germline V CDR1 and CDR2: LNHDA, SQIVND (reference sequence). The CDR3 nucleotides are TGTGCCAGTAGTACCTCCGGGACCAATAATGAGCAGTTCTTC. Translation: CASSTSGTNNEQFF. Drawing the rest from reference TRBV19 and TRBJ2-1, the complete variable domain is DGGITQSPKYLFRKEGQNVTLSCEQNLNHDAMYWYRQDPGQGLRLIYYSQIVNDFQKGDIAEGYSVSREKKESFPLTVTSAQKNPTAFYLCASSTSGTNNEQFFGPGTRLTVL.

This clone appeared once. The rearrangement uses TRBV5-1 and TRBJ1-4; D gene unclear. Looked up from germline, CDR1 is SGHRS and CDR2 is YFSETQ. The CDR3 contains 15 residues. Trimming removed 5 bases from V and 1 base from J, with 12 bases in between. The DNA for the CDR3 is TGCGCCAGCAGAAAGGGTGGCGTAACTAATGAAAAACTGTTTTTT. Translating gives CASRKGGVTNEKLFF.

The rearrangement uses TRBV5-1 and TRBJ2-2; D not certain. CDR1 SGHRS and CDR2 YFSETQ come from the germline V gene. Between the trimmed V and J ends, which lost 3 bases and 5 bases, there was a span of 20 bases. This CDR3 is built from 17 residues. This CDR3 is CASSSPGSWGKTGELFF. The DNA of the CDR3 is TGCGCCAGCAGCTCCCCCGGTAGTTGGGGAAAGACCGGGGAGCTGTTTTTT.

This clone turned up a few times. DNA of the CDR3: TGTGCCAGCAGCGGACAACCAGGGCTGCGTACCTTGAGCAATGAGCAGTTCTTC. Translation: CASSGQPGLRTLSNEQFF. The gene calls are TRBV9 and TRBJ2-1, with a tentative D call TRBD1 (5 bases). Germline V gives CDR1 SGDLS, CDR2 YYNGEE. The CDR3 totals 18 residues. Trimming took off 3 bases at V and 6 bases at J, with 25 bases between the two ends.

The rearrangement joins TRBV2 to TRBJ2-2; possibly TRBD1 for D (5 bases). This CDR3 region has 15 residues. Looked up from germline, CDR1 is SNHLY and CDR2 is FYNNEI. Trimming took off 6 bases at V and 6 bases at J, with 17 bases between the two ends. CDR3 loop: CASRPGFSMSGELFF. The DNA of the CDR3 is TGTGCCAGCAGGCCAGGGTTTTCAATGTCCGGGGAGCTGTTTTTT.

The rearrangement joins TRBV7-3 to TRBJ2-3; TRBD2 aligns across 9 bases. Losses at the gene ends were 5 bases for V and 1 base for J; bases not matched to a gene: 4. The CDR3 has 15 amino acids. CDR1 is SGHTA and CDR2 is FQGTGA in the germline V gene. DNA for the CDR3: TGTGCCAGCAGCCCTGGGACTAGCCGCACAGATACGCAGTATTTT. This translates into CASSPGTSRTDTQYF.

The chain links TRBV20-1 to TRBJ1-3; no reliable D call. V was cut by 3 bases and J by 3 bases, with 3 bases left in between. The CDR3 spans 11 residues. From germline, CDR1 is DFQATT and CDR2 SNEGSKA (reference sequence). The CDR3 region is CSASFGNTIYF. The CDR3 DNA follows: TGCAGTGCTAGTTTTGGAAACACCATATATTTT.

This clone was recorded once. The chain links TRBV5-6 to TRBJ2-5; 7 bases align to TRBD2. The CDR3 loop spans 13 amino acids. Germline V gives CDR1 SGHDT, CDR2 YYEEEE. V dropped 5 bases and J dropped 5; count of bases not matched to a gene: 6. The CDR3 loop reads CASSRSGMETQYF. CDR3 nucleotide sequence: TGTGCCAGCAGTCGGAGCGGGATGGAGACCCAGTACTTC.

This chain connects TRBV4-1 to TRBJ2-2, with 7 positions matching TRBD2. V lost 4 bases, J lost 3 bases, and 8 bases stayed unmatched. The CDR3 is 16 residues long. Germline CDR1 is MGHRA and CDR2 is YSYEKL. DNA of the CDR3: TGCGCCAGCAGCCGAGCGGGACTGTTTTACACCGGGGAGCTGTTTTTT. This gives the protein CASSRAGLFYTGELFF.

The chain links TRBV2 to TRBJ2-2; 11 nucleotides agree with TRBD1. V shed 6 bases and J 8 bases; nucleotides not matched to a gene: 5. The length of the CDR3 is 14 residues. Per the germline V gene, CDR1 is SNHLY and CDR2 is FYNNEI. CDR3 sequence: CASRPDRGLGELFF. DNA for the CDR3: TGTGCCAGCAGGCCGGACAGGGGGCTTGGGGAGCTGTTTTTT.

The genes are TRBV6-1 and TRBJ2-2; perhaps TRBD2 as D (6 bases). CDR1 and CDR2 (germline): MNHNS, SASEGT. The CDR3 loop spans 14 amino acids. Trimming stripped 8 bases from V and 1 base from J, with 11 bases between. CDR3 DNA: TGTGCCAGCTCCAGACTAGGGAACACCGGGGAGCTGTTTTTT. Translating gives CASSRLGNTGELFF.

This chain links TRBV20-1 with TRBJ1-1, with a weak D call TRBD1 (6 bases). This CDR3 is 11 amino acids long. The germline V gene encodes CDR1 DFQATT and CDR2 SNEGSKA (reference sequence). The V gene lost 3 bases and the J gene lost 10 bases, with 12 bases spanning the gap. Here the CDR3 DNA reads TGCAGTGCTAGTGGGGACAAAGGAGCTTTCTTT. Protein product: CSASGDKGAFF.

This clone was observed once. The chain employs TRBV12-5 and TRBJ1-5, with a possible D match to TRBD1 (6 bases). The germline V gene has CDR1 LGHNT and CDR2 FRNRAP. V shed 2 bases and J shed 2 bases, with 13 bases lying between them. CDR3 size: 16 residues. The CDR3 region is CASGLLGAEGNQPQHF. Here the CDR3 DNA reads TGTGCTAGTGGTTTGTTGGGGGCCGAGGGCAATCAGCCCCAGCATTTT. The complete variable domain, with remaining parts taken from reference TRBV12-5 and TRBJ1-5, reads DARVTQTPRHKVTEMGQEVTMRCQPILGHNTVFWYRQTMMQGLELLAYFRNRAPLDDSGMPKDRFSAEMPDATLATLKIQPSEPRDSAVYFCASGLLGAEGNQPQHFGDGTRLSIL.

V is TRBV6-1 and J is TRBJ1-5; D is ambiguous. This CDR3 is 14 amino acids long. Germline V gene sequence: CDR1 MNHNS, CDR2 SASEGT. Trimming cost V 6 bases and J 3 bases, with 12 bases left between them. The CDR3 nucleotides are TGTGCCAGCAGACCTAGCAGAGACAATCAGCCCCAGCATTTT. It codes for CASRPSRDNQPQHF.

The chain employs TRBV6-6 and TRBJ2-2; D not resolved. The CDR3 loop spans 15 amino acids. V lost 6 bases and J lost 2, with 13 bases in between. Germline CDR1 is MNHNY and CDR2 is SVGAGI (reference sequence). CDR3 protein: CASRDPGPNTGELFF. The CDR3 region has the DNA TGTGCCAGCAGAGATCCCGGACCAAACACCGGGGAGCTGTTTTTT.

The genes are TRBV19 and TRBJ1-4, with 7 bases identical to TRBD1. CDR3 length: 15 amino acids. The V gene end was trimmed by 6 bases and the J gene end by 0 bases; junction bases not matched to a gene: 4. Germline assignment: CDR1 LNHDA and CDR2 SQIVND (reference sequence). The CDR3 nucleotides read TGTGCCAGTAGCGGACAGGCCGCAACTAATGAAAAACTGTTTTTT. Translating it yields CASSGQAATNEKLFF.

This CDR3 is CASSFPHHSGNTIYF. DNA for the CDR3: TGTGCCAGCAGTTTTCCCCATCACTCTGGAAACACCATATATTTT. The rearrangement joins TRBV28 to TRBJ1-3; D is uncertain. Germline assignment: CDR1 MDHEN and CDR2 SYDVKM. Deletions cut 3 bases from V and 0 bases from J, with 9 bases between. CDR3 length: 15 amino acids.

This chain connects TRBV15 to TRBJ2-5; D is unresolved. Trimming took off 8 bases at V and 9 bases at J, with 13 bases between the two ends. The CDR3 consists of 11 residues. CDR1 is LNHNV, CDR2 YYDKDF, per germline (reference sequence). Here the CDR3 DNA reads TGTGCCACCGGAAGGTTCCCGGCCCAGTACTTC. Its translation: CATGRFPAQYF.

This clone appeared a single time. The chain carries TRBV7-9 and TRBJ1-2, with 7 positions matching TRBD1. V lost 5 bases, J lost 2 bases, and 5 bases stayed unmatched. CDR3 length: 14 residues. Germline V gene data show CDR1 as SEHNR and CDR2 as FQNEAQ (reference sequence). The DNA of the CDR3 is TGTGCCAGCAGCCCCCAGGGGGGAAACTATGGCTACACCTTC. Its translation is CASSPQGGNYGYTF.

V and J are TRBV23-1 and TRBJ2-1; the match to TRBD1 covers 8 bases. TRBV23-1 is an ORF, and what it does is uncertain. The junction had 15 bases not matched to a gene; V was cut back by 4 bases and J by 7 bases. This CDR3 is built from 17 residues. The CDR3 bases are TGCGCCAGCAGTCTGCCAGGCAGGGGGCTCTCGAGAAATGAGCAGTTCTTC. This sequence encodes CASSLPGRGLSRNEQFF.

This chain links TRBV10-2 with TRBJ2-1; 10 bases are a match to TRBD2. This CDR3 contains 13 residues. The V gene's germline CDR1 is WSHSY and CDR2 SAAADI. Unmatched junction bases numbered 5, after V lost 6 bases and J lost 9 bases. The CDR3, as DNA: TGCGCCAGCAGCCTAGCGGGAGAGGGTGAGCAGTTCTTC. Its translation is CASSLAGEGEQFF.

The CDR3 DNA sequence: TGTGCCAGCAGTTTAGGTGCCCATTCGAAGGAAAAACTGTTTTTT. Its protein product is CASSLGAHSKEKLFF. V usage is TRBV28 and J usage is TRBJ1-4; D call uncertain. V was pared by 2 bases and J by 8 bases, with 15 bases between. The germline CDR1 and CDR2 sequences are MDHEN and SYDVKM. The CDR3 consists of 15 residues.

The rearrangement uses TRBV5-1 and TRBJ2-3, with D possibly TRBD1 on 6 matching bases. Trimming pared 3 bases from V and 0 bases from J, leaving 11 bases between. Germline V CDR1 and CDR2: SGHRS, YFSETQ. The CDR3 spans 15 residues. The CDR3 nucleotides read TGCGCCAGCAGCTGGGGGACACCCAGCACAGATACGCAGTATTTT. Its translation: CASSWGTPSTDTQYF.

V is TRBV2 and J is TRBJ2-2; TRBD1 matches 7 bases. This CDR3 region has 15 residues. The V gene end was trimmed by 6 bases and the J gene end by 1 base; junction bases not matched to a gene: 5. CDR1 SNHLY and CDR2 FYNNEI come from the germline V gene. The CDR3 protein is CASRPWTGNTGELFF. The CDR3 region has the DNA TGTGCCAGCAGACCCTGGACAGGGAACACCGGGGAGCTGTTTTTT.

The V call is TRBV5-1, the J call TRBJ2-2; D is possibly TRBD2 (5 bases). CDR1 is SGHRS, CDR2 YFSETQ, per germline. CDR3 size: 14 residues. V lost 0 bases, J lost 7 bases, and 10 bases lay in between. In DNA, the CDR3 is TGCGCCAGCAGCTTGGGAGCGGCGGGCGGGGAGCTGTTTTTT. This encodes CASSLGAAGGELFF.

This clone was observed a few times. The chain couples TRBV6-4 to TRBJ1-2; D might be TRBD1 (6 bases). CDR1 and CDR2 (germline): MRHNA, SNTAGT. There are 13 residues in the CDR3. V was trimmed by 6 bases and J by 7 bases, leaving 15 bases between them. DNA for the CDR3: TGTGCCAGCAGCGAACAGGGATTGGGTGGCTACACCTTC. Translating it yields CASSEQGLGGYTF.

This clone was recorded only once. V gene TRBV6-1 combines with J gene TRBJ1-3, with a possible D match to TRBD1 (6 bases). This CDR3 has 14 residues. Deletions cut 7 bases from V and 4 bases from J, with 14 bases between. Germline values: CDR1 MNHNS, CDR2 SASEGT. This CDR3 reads CASIFTGFGNTIYF. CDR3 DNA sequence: TGTGCCAGCATCTTCACAGGGTTCGGAAACACCATATATTTT.

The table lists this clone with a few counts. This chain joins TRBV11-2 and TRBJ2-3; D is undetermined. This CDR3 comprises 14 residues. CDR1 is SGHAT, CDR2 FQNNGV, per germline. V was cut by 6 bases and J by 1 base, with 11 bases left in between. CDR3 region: CASSPRAGTDTQYF. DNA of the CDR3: TGTGCCAGCAGTCCGAGAGCTGGCACAGATACGCAGTATTTT.